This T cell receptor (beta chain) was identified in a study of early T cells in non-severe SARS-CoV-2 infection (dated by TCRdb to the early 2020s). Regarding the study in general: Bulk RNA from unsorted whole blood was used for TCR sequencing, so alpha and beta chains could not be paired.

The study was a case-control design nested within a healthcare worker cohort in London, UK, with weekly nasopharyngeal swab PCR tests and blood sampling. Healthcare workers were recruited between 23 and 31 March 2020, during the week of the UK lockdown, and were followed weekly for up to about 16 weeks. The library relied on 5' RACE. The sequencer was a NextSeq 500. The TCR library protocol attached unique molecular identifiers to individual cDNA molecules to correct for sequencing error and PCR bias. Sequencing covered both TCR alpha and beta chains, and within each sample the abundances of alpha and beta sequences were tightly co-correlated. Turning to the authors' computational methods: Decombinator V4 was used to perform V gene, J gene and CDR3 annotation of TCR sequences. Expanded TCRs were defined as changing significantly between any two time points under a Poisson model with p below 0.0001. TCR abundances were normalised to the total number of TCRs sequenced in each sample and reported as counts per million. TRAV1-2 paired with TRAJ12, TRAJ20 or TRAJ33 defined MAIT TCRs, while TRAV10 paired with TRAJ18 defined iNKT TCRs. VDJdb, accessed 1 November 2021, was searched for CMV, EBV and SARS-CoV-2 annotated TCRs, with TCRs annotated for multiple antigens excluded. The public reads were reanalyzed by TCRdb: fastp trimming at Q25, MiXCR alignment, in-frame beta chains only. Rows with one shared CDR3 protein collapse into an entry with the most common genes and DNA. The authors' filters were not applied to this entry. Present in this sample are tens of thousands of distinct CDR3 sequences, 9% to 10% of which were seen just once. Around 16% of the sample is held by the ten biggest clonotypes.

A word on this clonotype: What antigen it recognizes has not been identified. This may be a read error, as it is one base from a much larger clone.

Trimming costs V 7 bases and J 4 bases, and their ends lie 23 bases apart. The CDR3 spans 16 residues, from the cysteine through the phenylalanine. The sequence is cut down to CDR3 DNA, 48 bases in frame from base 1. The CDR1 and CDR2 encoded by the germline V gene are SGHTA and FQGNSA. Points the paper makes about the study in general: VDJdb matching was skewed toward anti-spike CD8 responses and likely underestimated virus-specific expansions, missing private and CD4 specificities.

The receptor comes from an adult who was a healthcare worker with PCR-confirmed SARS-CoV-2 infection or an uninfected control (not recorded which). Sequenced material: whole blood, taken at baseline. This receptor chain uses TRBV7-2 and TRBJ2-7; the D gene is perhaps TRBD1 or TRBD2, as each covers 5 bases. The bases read TGTGCCAGCAACCACCTAAAGGGGACCAACCAGTACGAGCAGTACTTC. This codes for CASNHLKGTNQYEQYF.